A selection of T cell receptor beta chains follows, all from one sample in a study of PD-L1 blockade in urothelial cancer. Clones were sequenced by immunoSEQ multiplex PCR, and TCRdb holds only the in-frame ones, with some missing. This repertoire shows 30,000 to 40,000 clones, roughly 80% found once; its top ten account for 3.5%. The sample here was PBMCs, taken around atezolizumab (anti-PD-L1) treatment. These receptors were obtained from a man in his sixties or seventies with urothelial cancer. Both conserved end residues are part of each CDR3. A D gene is named only where the DNA matches it firmly. Size is stated for part of the rows, as once, few or many counts, or as a class when the clone is expanded.

TRBJ2-1 | . | TRBV7-3 | . | CASSYQVYNEQFF | TGTGCCAGCAGCTACCAGGTCTACAATGAGCAGTTCTTC
TRBJ2-3 | . | TRBV7-2 | TRBD2 | CASSPTGRDTDTQYF | TGTGCCAGCAGCCCGACTGGGAGGGACACAGATACGCAGTATTTT
TRBJ2-2 | . | TRBV7-7 | TRBD1 | CASSPGQGNTGELFF | TGTGCCAGCAGTCCAGGACAGGGGAACACCGGGGAGCTGTTTTTT
TRBJ2-4 | . | TRBV25-1 | . | CASSDTGAKNIQYF | TGTGCCAGCAGTGATACAGGGGCCAAAAACATTCAGTACTTC
TRBJ2-7 | . | TRBV15 | . | CATSRGGGDNEQYF | TGTGCCACCAGCAGAGGTGGGGGGGACAACGAGCAGTACTTC
TRBJ1-6 | . | TRBV5-4 | . | CASRTGGSYNSPLHF | TGTGCCAGCAGAACGGGGGGCTCCTATAATTCACCCCTCCACTTT
TRBJ2-7 | . | TRBV6-5 | . | CASSGLRVSYEQYF | TGTGCCAGCAGTGGATTGAGGGTCTCCTACGAGCAGTACTTC
TRBJ2-7 | . | TRBV5-1 | TRBD1 | CASSLEGRGPSEQYF | TGCGCCAGCAGCTTGGAGGGCAGGGGGCCAAGCGAGCAGTACTTC
TRBJ2-5 | once | TRBV29-1 | . | CSVEDQGETQYF | TGCAGCGTTGAAGATCAGGGGGAGACCCAGTACTTC
TRBJ1-2 | few | TRBV7-9 | TRBD1 | CASSELTGLEGYTF | TGTGCCAGCAGCGAGTTGACAGGGTTAGAGGGCTACACCTTC
TRBJ1-4 | . | TRBV5-6 | . | CASSSERDPATNEKLFF | TGTGCCAGCAGCTCCGAGCGGGACCCTGCAACTAATGAAAAACTGTTTTTT